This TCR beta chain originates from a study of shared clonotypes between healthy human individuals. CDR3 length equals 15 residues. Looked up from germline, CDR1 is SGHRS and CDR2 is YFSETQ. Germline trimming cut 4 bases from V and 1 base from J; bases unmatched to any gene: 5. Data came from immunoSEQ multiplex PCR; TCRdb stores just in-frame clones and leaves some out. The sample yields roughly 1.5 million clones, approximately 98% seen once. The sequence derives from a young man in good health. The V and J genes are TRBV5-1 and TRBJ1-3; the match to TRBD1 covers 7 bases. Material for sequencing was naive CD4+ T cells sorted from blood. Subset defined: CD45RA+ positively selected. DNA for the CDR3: TGCGCCAGCAGCCCGGCGACAGGGTCTGGAAACACCATATATTTT. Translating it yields CASSPATGSGNTIYF.